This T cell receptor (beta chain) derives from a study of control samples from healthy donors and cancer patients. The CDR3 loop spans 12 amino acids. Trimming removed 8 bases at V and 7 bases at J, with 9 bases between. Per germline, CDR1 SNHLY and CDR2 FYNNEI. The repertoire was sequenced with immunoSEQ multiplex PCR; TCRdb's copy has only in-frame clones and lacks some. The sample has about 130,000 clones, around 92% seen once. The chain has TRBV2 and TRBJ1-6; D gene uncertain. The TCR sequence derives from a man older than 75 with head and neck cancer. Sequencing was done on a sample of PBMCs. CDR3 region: CASLGRNSPLHF. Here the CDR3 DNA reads TGTGCCAGCCTAGGACGGAATTCACCCCTCCACTTT.